The 32 T cell receptor beta chains in this list originate from one sample, sequenced in a study of cytomegalovirus exposure and HLA in healthy donors. Use of 60 Vbeta and 13 Jbeta primers characterized the PCR. This table comes from immunoSEQ multiplex PCR, and its TCRdb copy is limited to in-frame clones, with some not included. This sample carries roughly 120,000 clones, around 9% of them seen once, and the ten largest clones take under 7%. The sample taken for sequencing was PBMCs. These receptors originate from a man aged 35 to 55 in good health and CMV-seronegative.

The sample holds a few counts of this clone. The rearrangement uses TRBV5-1 and TRBJ1-1, with D possibly being TRBD1 (6 bases). Trimming took 0 bases from V and 2 from J, leaving 14 bases between them. CDR3 size: 16 residues. Germline V lookup: CDR1 SGHRS, CDR2 YFSETQ. The CDR3 DNA is TGCGCCAGCAGCTTGGAGGTGGCCGGGACAAACACTGAAGCTTTCTTT. It yields the protein CASSLEVAGTNTEAFF.

This clone was seen a few times. The V call is TRBV7-6, the J call TRBJ1-6, with a weak D call TRBD1 (5 bases). CDR3 length equals 16 residues. Germline CDR1 is SGHVS and CDR2 is FNYEAQ. V gave up 0 bases and J gave up 7 bases, with 13 bases separating them. CDR3 in amino acids: CASSLALGRVNSPLHF. CDR3 DNA sequence: TGTGCCAGCAGCTTAGCCCTCGGCAGGGTGAATTCACCCCTCCACTTT.

In its sample, this clone was seen a few times. V is TRBV10-3 and J is TRBJ2-3, with TRBD2 identical over 11 bases. Germline values: CDR1 ENHRY, CDR2 SYGVKD. The V segment lost 4 bases and the J segment 5 bases; nucleotides outside the gene matches: 8. This CDR3 is built from 16 residues. The CDR3 DNA follows: TGTGCCATCAGTGGGGTTAGCGGGGGGGCGTTAGATACGCAGTATTTT. Its protein is CAISGVSGGALDTQYF.

The chain combines TRBV7-9 with TRBJ2-7; perhaps TRBD1 as D (5 bases). Trimming removed 5 bases at V and 6 bases at J, with 8 bases between. Germline-derived CDR1 and CDR2 are SEHNR and FQNEAQ (reference sequence). There are 11 residues in the CDR3. The DNA of the CDR3 is TGTGCCAGCAGCCAGGGATTCGAGCAGTACTTC. Residues: CASSQGFEQYF.

The sample holds a few counts of this clone. This sequence joins TRBV11-2 and TRBJ1-2; D is uncertain. This CDR3 contains 12 residues. Per the germline V gene, CDR1 is SGHAT and CDR2 is FQNNGV. Trimming stripped 3 bases from V and 2 bases from J, with 4 bases between. The CDR3 sequence is CASSFRNYGYTF. The CDR3 nucleotides are TGTGCCAGCAGCTTCAGGAACTATGGCTACACCTTC.

This clone was found a few times. The chain recombines TRBV10-1 with TRBJ2-3; 7 positions match TRBD2. V trimming: 8 bases; J trimming: 1 base; junction bases outside the gene matches: 9. Germline V lookup: CDR1 WNHNN, CDR2 SYGVQD (reference sequence). The CDR3 length is 15 residues. Here the CDR3 reads CASGRGGVGTDTQYF. CDR3 nucleotides: TGCGCCAGCGGTCGGGGAGGGGTAGGCACAGATACGCAGTATTTT.

This clone has a count of ten or more. The chain has TRBV4-2 and TRBJ2-7, with TRBD1 as a possible D gene (6 bases). The CDR3 extends over 15 amino acids. Trimming took off 0 bases at V and 3 bases at J, with 12 bases between the two ends. Germline V gene data show CDR1 as LGHNA and CDR2 as YNFKEQ. The CDR3 reads CASSQESAQGYEQYF. The CDR3 DNA follows: TGTGCCAGCAGCCAAGAATCGGCACAGGGCTACGAGCAGTACTTC.

This clone has more than one count but fewer than ten. The gene calls are TRBV19 and TRBJ2-2; TRBD1 aligns across 11 bases. Trimming cost V 5 bases and J 5 bases; bases outside gene matches: 4. This CDR3 comprises 15 residues. Looked up from germline, CDR1 is LNHDA and CDR2 is SQIVND (reference sequence). Here the CDR3 DNA reads TGTGCCAGTAGTGGGACAGGGGGAGGGACCGGGGAGCTGTTTTTT. As protein: CASSGTGGGTGELFF. Together with reference TRBV19 and TRBJ2-2, the CDR3 gives the full variable domain: DGGITQSPKYLFRKEGQNVTLSCEQNLNHDAMYWYRQDPGQGLRLIYYSQIVNDFQKGDIAEGYSVSREKKESFPLTVTSAQKNPTAFYLCASSGTGGGTGELFFGEGSRLTVL.

The chain employs TRBV10-3 and TRBJ1-2; 8 bases are a match to TRBD1. CDR1 is ENHRY and CDR2 is SYGVKD in the germline V gene. V dropped 11 bases and J dropped 3; count of bases not matched to a gene: 11. The CDR3 contains 14 residues. CDR3 loop: CAGSPQQGDYGYTF. CDR3 nucleotides: TGTGCCGGGTCCCCTCAACAGGGGGACTATGGCTACACCTTC.

This clone was found a few times. The rearrangement uses TRBV7-6 and TRBJ2-5, with D maybe TRBD2 (6 bases). The CDR3 has 14 amino acids. The ends were cut back, 8 bases at V and 1 base at J, with 14 bases in the middle. Looked up from germline, CDR1 is SGHVS and CDR2 is FNYEAQ. The CDR3 region is CASRISGAQETQYF. The CDR3 region has the DNA TGTGCCAGCCGAATTAGCGGTGCCCAAGAGACCCAGTACTTC. The full variable domain, with the rest looked up from reference TRBV7-6 and TRBJ2-5, is GAGVSQSPRYKVTKRGQDVALRCDPISGHVSLYWYRQALGQGPEFLTYFNYEAQQDKSGLPNDRFSAERPEGSISTLTIQRTEQRDSAMYRCASRISGAQETQYFGPGTRLLVL.

This clone appeared once. The genes are TRBV19 and TRBJ2-7; 10 nucleotides align to TRBD1. After removal of 4 bases from V and 5 bases from J, the junction contained 11 bases not matched to a gene. The CDR3 spans 16 residues. Germline V CDR1 and CDR2: LNHDA, SQIVND (reference sequence). The CDR3 nucleotides read TGTGCCAGTAGTAAGTCCAGGACAGGGGGTATGAACGAGCAGTACTTC. Translated: CASSKSRTGGMNEQYF.

CDR3 loop: CASSSDRGQGGYTF. The CDR3 DNA sequence: TGTGCCAGCAGTTCGGACAGGGGGCAAGGTGGCTACACCTTC. V usage is TRBV5-4 and J usage is TRBJ1-2, with 11 bases lining up with TRBD1. Germline V gene lookup returns CDR1 SGHNT and CDR2 YYREEE (reference sequence). The CDR3 length is 14 residues. V gave up 5 bases and J gave up 7 bases; unmatched junction bases: 7.

This clone was observed a few times. This chain joins TRBV9 and TRBJ2-5; the D gene is possibly TRBD1 (6 bases). This CDR3 comprises 15 residues. CDR1 and CDR2 from the germline V gene are SGDLS and YYNGEE. Between the trimmed V and J ends, which lost 4 bases and 5 bases, there was a span of 18 bases. The CDR3 DNA follows: TGTGCCAGCAGCCCCCGACCTGGGGGCTGGGAGACCCAGTACTTC. It specifies CASSPRPGGWETQYF.

This clone was observed a few times. The chain links TRBV19 to TRBJ2-3; maybe TRBD2 (6 bases). With 5 bases removed from V and 0 bases from J, the gap between germline ends came to 15 bases. The CDR3 loop spans 16 amino acids. CDR1 LNHDA and CDR2 SQIVND come from the germline V gene (reference sequence). CDR3 coding DNA: TGTGCCAGTAGTTCTCTTCTAGCGCATAGCACAGATACGCAGTATTTT. Translating it yields CASSSLLAHSTDTQYF.

This chain uses TRBV5-1 with TRBJ2-1, with D possibly TRBD1 on 6 matching bases. This CDR3 region has 14 residues. Deletions cut 5 bases from V and 5 bases from J, with 14 bases between. Germline V gene sequence: CDR1 SGHRS, CDR2 YFSETQ. The CDR3 nucleotides read TGCGCCAGCAGTGCGCAGGGGATGCACAATGAGCAGTTCTTC. It specifies CASSAQGMHNEQFF. Variable domain in full (rest from reference TRBV5-1 and TRBJ2-1): KAGVTQTPRYLIKTRGQQVTLSCSPISGHRSVSWYQQTPGQGLQFLFEYFSETQRNKGNFPGRFSGRQFSNSRSEMNVSTLELGDSALYLCASSAQGMHNEQFFGPGTRLTVL.

The chain has TRBV10-2 and TRBJ2-5, with TRBD1 matching 7 bases. The germline CDR1 and CDR2 sequences are WSHSY and SAAADI. The V and J ends lost 6 bases and 1 base, in that order; junction bases with no gene match: 2. The CDR3 is 13 amino acids. The CDR3 loop is CASRRGRQETQYF. The CDR3 DNA follows: TGCGCCAGCAGGAGGGGGCGCCAAGAGACCCAGTACTTC.

V usage is TRBV4-1 and J usage is TRBJ1-4; 7 bases are shared with TRBD1. The germline gives CDR1 MGHRA, CDR2 YSYEKL. The CDR3 is 17 amino acids. Trimming removed 4 bases from V and 0 bases from J; junction bases left unmatched: 8. CDR3 sequence reads: CASSLTGRNPTNEKLFF. Here the CDR3 DNA reads TGCGCCAGCAGCCTGACAGGGAGGAACCCAACTAATGAAAAACTGTTTTTT.

This clone was found a few times. The V gene is TRBV9, the J gene TRBJ2-1; 7 positions match TRBD2. The V gene end was trimmed by 4 bases and the J gene end by 0 bases; junction bases not matched to a gene: 4. The CDR3 contains 15 residues. CDR1 SGDLS and CDR2 YYNGEE come from the germline V gene. CDR3 sequence: CASSKGLTSYNEQFF. CDR3 coding DNA: TGTGCCAGCAGCAAGGGACTAACCTCCTACAATGAGCAGTTCTTC.

V and J are TRBV5-1 and TRBJ2-5; a weak D match, TRBD2 (6 bases). The germline V and J ends were trimmed by 2 bases and 9 bases, with 11 bases remaining between them. There are 12 residues in the CDR3. The germline V gene encodes CDR1 SGHRS and CDR2 YFSETQ. This CDR3 reads CASSLFGEAQYF. CDR3 sequence (DNA): TGCGCCAGCAGCTTATTTGGGGAGGCCCAGTACTTC.

This clone was observed a few times. The same CDR3 arises from other DNA sequences in this sample as well. The chain has TRBV19 and TRBJ2-2, with 9 nucleotides matching TRBD2. V lost 6 bases and J lost 1; bases outside the gene matches: 3. This CDR3 contains 15 residues. CDR1 and CDR2 from the germline V gene are LNHDA and SQIVND (reference sequence). The CDR3 here is CASSPTSGNTGELFF. The DNA of the CDR3 is TGTGCCAGTAGCCCGACTAGCGGGAACACCGGGGAGCTGTTTTTT.

The V call is TRBV7-9, the J call TRBJ2-5; D is possibly TRBD1 (6 bases). Between the trimmed V and J ends, which lost 2 bases and 4 bases, there was a span of 14 bases. CDR1 SEHNR and CDR2 FQNEAQ come from the germline V gene (reference sequence). The CDR3 length is 15 residues. CDR3 DNA sequence: TGTGCCAGCAGCTTAACTACAGGGAAGTTAGAGACCCAGTACTTC. Protein product: CASSLTTGKLETQYF. Together with reference TRBV7-9 and TRBJ2-5, the CDR3 gives the full variable domain: DTGVSQNPRHKITKRGQNVTFRCDPISEHNRLYWYRQTLGQGPEFLTYFQNEAQLEKSRLLSDRFSAERPKGSFSTLEIQRTEQGDSAMYLCASSLTTGKLETQYFGPGTRLLVL.

A single count supports this clone. The chain links TRBV28 to TRBJ2-3; weak D call: TRBD2 (5 bases). V was cut by 2 bases and J by 3 bases, with 12 bases left in between. From germline, CDR1 is MDHEN and CDR2 SYDVKM. This CDR3 region has 15 residues. The CDR3 nucleotides read TGTGCCAGCAGTTTACTATCACGGGGAACAGATACGCAGTATTTT. It yields the protein CASSLLSRGTDTQYF.

This clone turned up a few times. This sequence joins TRBV19 and TRBJ2-2; D possibly corresponds to TRBD2 (6 bases). V shed 3 bases and J shed 9 bases, with 17 bases lying between them. Germline V CDR1 and CDR2: LNHDA, SQIVND (reference sequence). There are 15 residues in the CDR3. The CDR3 sequence: CASSIREPTSWELFF. The CDR3 DNA is TGTGCCAGTAGTATCCGGGAGCCGACCTCCTGGGAGCTGTTTTTT.

The chain combines TRBV28 with TRBJ1-4; maybe TRBD1 (6 bases). The CDR3 totals 17 residues. The V gene's germline CDR1 is MDHEN and CDR2 SYDVKM. Trimming stripped 3 bases from V and 5 bases from J, with 19 bases between. CDR3 loop: CASSLNLAGDRNEKLFF. CDR3 in DNA: TGTGCCAGCAGTTTGAATCTCGCAGGGGACCGAAATGAAAAACTGTTTTTT.

This clone has a handful of counts. The V call is TRBV2, the J call TRBJ1-6; D is possibly TRBD1 (6 bases). Germline CDR1 SNHLY, CDR2 FYNNEI. CDR3 size: 15 residues. Trimming stripped 2 bases from V and 7 bases from J, with 12 bases between. This chain's CDR3 is CASSERAGENSPLHF. For the CDR3, the DNA is TGTGCCAGCAGTGAAAGGGCAGGGGAAAATTCACCCCTCCACTTT.

The chain is built from TRBV13 and TRBJ1-4, with 12 bases lining up with TRBD1. This CDR3 has 16 residues. Germline V gene sequence: CDR1 PRHDT, CDR2 FYEKMQ (reference sequence). Trimming cost V 5 bases and J 5 bases; bases outside gene matches: 6. The CDR3, as DNA: TGTGCCAGCAGCCCGGGACAGGGGGCCGGGAATGAAAAACTGTTTTTT. Amino acid sequence: CASSPGQGAGNEKLFF. The entire variable domain, with the rest obtained from reference TRBV13 and TRBJ1-4, is as follows: AAGVIQSPRHLIKEKRETATLKCYPIPRHDTVYWYQQGPGQDPQFLISFYEKMQSDKGSIPDRFSAQQFSDYHSELNMSSLELGDSALYFCASSPGQGAGNEKLFFGSGTQLSVL.

The gene calls are TRBV30 and TRBJ1-2; D may be TRBD1 (5 bases). CDR1 and CDR2 from the germline V gene are GTSNPN and SVGIG (reference sequence). The CDR3 totals 15 residues. Deletions cut 3 bases from V and 3 bases from J, with 17 bases between. The CDR3 DNA reads as TGTGCCTGGAGAGAGGGACCGGGGGAAGACTATGGCTACACCTTC. This codes for CAWREGPGEDYGYTF.

This rearrangement joins TRBV4-3 to TRBJ2-7, with 11 bases that match TRBD2. The J segment lost 4 bases and the V segment lost 0 bases, leaving 8 bases of the junction unmatched. The CDR3 totals 17 residues. Per germline, CDR1 LGHNA and CDR2 YSLEER. In DNA form, the CDR3 reads TGCGCCAGCAGCCAAGACACCGGGACTAGCGGATTTTACGAGCAGTACTTC. Amino acid sequence: CASSQDTGTSGFYEQYF.

This chain links TRBV10-1 with TRBJ1-1, with 9 bases that match TRBD1. The germline CDR1 and CDR2 sequences are WNHNN and SYGVQD (reference sequence). This CDR3 has 12 residues. Unmatched junction bases numbered 3, after V lost 2 bases and J lost 11 bases. DNA of the CDR3: TGCGCCAGCAGTGAGGGGGACAGGGCTGCTTTCTTT. Its translation is CASSEGDRAAFF.

The chain has TRBV5-1 and TRBJ1-1, with 10 nucleotides matching TRBD1. V was pared by 2 bases and J by 7 bases, with 11 bases of the junction left unmatched. Germline CDR1 is SGHRS and CDR2 is YFSETQ. This CDR3 region has 16 residues. The CDR3 region is CASSFGPGTGVYEAFF. The CDR3 coding sequence is TGCGCCAGCAGCTTTGGCCCCGGGACAGGGGTCTATGAAGCTTTCTTT. Based on the CDR3 plus reference TRBV5-1 and TRBJ1-1, the full variable domain is KAGVTQTPRYLIKTRGQQVTLSCSPISGHRSVSWYQQTPGQGLQFLFEYFSETQRNKGNFPGRFSGRQFSNSRSEMNVSTLELGDSALYLCASSFGPGTGVYEAFFGQGTRLTVV.

This clone was counted between two and nine times. The rearrangement joins TRBV7-2 to TRBJ2-3; 12 positions agree with TRBD2. Germline trimming cut 3 bases from V and 1 base from J; bases unmatched to any gene: 8. The CDR3 extends over 18 amino acids. CDR1 and CDR2 (germline): SGHTA, FQGNSA. The CDR3 DNA reads as TGTGCCAGCAGCTTTCTAGCGGGGGGGCCATCTGGCACAGATACGCAGTATTTT. As protein: CASSFLAGGPSGTDTQYF.

The chain couples TRBV2 to TRBJ2-1; TRBD2 aligns across 7 bases. This CDR3 spans 14 amino acids. V lost 10 bases, J lost 8 bases, and 14 bases stayed unmatched. Germline loops: CDR1 SNHLY, CDR2 FYNNEI. DNA of the CDR3: TGTGCCACCTCATCCCGGACTAGACTCGATGAGCAGTTCTTC. It translates to CATSSRTRLDEQFF.